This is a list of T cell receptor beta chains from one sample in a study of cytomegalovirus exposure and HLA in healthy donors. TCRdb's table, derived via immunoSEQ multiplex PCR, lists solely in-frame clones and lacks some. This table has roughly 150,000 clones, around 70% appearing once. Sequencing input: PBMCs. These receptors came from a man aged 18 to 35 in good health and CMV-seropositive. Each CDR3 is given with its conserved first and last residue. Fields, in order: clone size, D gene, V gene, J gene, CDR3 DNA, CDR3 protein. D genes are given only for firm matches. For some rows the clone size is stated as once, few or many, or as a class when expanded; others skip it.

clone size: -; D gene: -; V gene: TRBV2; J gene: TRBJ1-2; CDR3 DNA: TGTGCCAGCTCAAGGGGCTCTGGCTATGGCTACACCTTC; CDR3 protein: CASSRGSGYGYTF
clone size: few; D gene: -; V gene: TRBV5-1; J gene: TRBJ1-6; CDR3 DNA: TGCGCCAGCAGCCCAAGGGGGGGGGATTCACCCCTCCACTTT; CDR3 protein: CASSPRGGDSPLHF
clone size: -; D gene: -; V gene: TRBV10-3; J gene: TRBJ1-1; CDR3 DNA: TGTGCCATCAGTGCGGACAGAGGGACTGAAGCTTTCTTT; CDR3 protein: CAISADRGTEAFF
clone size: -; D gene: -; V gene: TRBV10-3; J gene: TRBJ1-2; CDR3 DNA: TGTGCCATCAGTGGTGAGGGATCCAACTATGGCTACACCTTC; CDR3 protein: CAISGEGSNYGYTF
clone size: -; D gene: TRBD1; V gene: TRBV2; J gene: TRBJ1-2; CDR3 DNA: TGTGCCAGCATCGAATTCGAAAGGACAGGTAGTGACTATGGCTACACCTTC; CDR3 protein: CASIEFERTGSDYGYTF
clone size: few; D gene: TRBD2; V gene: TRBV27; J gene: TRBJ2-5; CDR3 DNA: TGTGCCAGCAGTTTAGCGGGGGGTTTACAAGAGACCCAGTACTTC; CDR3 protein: CASSLAGGLQETQYF
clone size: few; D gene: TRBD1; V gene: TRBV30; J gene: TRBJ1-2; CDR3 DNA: TGTGCCTGGAGTTTTACCGGGACAGGGACCCATGGCTACACCTTC; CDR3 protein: CAWSFTGTGTHGYTF
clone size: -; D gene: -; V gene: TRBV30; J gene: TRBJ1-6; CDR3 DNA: TGTGCCTTGACCAGAGACTCCTATAATTCCCCCCTCCACTTT; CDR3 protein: CALTRDSYNSPLHF
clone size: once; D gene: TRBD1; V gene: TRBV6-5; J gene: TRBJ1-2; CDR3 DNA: TGTGCCAGCAGCCGGACAGGGAAGGCTCGCTACACCTTC; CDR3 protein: CASSRTGKARYTF
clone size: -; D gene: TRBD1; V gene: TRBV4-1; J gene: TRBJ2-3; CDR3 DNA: TGCGCCAGCAGCACTCCGGACAGGGTTACAGATACGCAGTATTTT; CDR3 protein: CASSTPDRVTDTQYF
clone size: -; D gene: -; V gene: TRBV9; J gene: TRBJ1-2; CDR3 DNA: TGTGCCAGCAGCGTAGCCGGCTATGGCTACACCTTC; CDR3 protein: CASSVAGYGYTF
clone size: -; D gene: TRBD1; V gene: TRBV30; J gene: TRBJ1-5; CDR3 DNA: TGTGCCTGTACAACCCCGCAGGGGGCCGGTCAGCCCCAGCATTTT; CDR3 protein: CACTTPQGAGQPQHF
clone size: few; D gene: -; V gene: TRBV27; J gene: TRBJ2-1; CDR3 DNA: TGTGCCAGCAGTCAGGGCACCTACAATGAGCAGTTCTTC; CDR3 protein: CASSQGTYNEQFF
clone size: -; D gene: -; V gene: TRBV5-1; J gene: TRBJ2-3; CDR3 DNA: TGCGCCAGCAGCTTGGAACTCACAGATACGCAGTATTTT; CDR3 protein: CASSLELTDTQYF
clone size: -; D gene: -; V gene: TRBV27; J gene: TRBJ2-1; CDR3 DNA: TGTGCCAGCCGAAGAGGGTCGGATTTTTACAATGAGCAGTTCTTC; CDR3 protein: CASRRGSDFYNEQFF
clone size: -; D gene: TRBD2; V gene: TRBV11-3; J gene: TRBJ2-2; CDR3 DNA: TGTGCCAGCAGCCCCCGACTAGCCTTAGTTTTAACCGGGGAGCTGTTTTTT; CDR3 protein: CASSPRLALVLTGELFF
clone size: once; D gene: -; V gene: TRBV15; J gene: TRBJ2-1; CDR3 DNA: TGTGCCACCAGCAGAGGTTTTAGCGCGAATGAGCAGTTCTTC; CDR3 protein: CATSRGFSANEQFF
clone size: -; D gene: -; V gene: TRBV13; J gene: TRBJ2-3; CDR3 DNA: TGTGCCAGCAGACGAAACCCTAGGGATACGCAGTATTTT; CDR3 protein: CASRRNPRDTQYF
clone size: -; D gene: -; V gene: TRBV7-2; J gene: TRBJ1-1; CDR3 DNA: TGTGCCAGCAGCTTAACAGGGATCTTTAGTGAAGCTTTCTTT; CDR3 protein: CASSLTGIFSEAFF
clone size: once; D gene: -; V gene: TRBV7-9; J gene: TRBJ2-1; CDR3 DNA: TGTGCCAGCAGCTTAGGACTAAGCTCCTACAATGAGCAGTTCTTC; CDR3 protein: CASSLGLSSYNEQFF
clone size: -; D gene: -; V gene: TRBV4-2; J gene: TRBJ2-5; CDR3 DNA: TGTGCCAGCAGCGATACCGGGGAACAAGAGACCCAGTACTTC; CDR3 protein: CASSDTGEQETQYF
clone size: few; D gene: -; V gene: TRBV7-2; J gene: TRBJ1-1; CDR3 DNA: TGTGCCAGCAGCTTACCAAGGGGGAAGAACACTGAAGCTTTCTTT; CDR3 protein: CASSLPRGKNTEAFF
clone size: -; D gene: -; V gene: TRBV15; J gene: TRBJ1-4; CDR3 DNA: TGTGCCACCAGCAGACCCCGGGCAGGAGGTGGTGAAAAACTGTTTTTT; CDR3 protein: CATSRPRAGGGEKLFF
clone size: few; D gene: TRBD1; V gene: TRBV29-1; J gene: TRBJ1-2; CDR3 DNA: TGCAGCGTTGCCCGGGACAGGGGGGATGGCTACACCTTC; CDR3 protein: CSVARDRGDGYTF
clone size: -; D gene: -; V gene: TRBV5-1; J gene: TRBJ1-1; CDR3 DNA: TGCGCCAGCAGGCTGGACAGTTCGCCTCCCGCTTTCTTT; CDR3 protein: CASRLDSSPPAFF
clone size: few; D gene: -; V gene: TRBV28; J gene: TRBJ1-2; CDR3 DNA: TGTGCCAGCAGATCACAGGGCCTCAACTATGGCTACACCTTC; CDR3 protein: CASRSQGLNYGYTF
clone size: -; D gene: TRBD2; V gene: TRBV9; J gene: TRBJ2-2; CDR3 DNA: TGTGCCAGCAGCGTAGAGATTAGCGGGGGCTCCGGGGAGCTGTTTTTT; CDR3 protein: CASSVEISGGSGELFF
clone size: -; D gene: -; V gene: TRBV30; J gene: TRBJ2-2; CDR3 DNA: TGTGCCTGGGACGGAGAGGCGTGGACCGGGGAGCTGTTTTTT; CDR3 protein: CAWDGEAWTGELFF
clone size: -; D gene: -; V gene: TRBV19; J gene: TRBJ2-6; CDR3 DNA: TGTGCCAGTAGTCCACCGGGACATCGCTCTGGGGCCAACGTCCTGACTTTC; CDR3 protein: CASSPPGHRSGANVLTF
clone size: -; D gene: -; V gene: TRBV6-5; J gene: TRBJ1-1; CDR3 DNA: TGTGCCAGCAGTTACTCGGCCCGGAACACTGAAGCTTTCTTT; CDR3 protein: CASSYSARNTEAFF
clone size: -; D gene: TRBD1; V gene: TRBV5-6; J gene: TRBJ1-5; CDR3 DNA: TGTGCCAGCAGCCACTCCGGGACAGGGTTCAATCAGCCCCAGCATTTT; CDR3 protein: CASSHSGTGFNQPQHF
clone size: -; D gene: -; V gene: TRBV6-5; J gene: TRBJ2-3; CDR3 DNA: TGTGCCAGCTCGGCCGGGATGAGCACAGATACGCAGTATTTT; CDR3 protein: CASSAGMSTDTQYF
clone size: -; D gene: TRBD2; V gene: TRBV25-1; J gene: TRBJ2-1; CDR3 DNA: TGTGCCAGCAGTGGGCGGGAGGGCTACAATGAGCAGTTCTTC; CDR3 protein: CASSGREGYNEQFF
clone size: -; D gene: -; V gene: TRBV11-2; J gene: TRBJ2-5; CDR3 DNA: TGTGCCAGCAGCTCCGGTGGGCTTCAAGAGACCCAGTACTTC; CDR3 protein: CASSSGGLQETQYF
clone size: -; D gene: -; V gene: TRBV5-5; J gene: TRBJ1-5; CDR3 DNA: TGTGCCAGCAGCTCCTTGACAGGAATGGACCAGCCCCAGCATTTT; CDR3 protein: CASSSLTGMDQPQHF
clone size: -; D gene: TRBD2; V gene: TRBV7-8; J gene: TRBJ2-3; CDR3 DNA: TGTGCCAGCACTCCAGGACTAGCGGCCCGCCGCCGAAGCACAGATACGCAGTATTTT; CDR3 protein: CASTPGLAARRRSTDTQYF
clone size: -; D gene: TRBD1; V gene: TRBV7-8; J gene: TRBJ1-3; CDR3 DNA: TGTGCCAGCAGCCTGGGACAGGGTCCTGGAAACACCATATATTTT; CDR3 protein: CASSLGQGPGNTIYF
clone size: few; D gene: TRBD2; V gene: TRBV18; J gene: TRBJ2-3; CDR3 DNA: TGTGCCAGCTCACCAAGACTAGCGGGAGCGGGAACAGATACGCAGTATTTT; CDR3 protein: CASSPRLAGAGTDTQYF
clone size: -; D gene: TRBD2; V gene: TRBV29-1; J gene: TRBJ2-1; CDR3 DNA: TGCAGCGTTGACCCCGGACTAGCGGGGGACCCCAATGAGCAGTTCTTC; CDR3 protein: CSVDPGLAGDPNEQFF
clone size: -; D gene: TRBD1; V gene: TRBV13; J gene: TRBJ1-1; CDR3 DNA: TGTGCCAGCAGCCCCCCGACAGGGGTTGGGACTGAAGCTTTCTTT; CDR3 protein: CASSPPTGVGTEAFF
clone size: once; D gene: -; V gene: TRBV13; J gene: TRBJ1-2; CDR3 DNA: TGTGCCAGCAGCTTATATCGAGGAGATGTAAACTATGGCTACACCTTC; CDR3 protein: CASSLYRGDVNYGYTF
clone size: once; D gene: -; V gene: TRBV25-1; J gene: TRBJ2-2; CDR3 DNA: TGTGCCAGCAGTGACCTACGGGAGCTGTTTTTT; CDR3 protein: CASSDLRELFF
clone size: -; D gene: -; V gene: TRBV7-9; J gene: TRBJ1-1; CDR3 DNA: TGTGCCAGCAGCAAGGAACAGGGCGGAACTGAAGCTTTCTTT; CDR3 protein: CASSKEQGGTEAFF
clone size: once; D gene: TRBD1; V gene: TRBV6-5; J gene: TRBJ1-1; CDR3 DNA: TGTGCCAGCAGTTACATTTGGACAGGGGGGAACACTGAAGCTTTCTTT; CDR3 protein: CASSYIWTGGNTEAFF
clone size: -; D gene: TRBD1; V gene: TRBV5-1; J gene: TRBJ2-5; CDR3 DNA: TGCGCCAGCAGCTTGGGTACAGGGGGCAAAGAGACCCAGTACTTC; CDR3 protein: CASSLGTGGKETQYF
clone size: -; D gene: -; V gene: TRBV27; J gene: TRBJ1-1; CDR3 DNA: TGTGCCAGCAGTTTGGCAGGAGGGCTGAACACTGAAGCTTTCTTT; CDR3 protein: CASSLAGGLNTEAFF
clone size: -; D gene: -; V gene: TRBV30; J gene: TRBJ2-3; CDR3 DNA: TGTGCCTGGAGTGTGGGAGCGGCCACAGATACGCAGTATTTT; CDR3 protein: CAWSVGAATDTQYF
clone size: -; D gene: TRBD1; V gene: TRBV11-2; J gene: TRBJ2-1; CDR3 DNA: TGTGCCAGCAGCCGAACAGGGGGGTCCTACAATGAGCAGTTCTTC; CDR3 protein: CASSRTGGSYNEQFF
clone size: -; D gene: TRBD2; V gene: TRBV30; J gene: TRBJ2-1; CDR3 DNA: TGTGCCTGGTCGCCGGGACTAGCGGGGGCCTACAATGAGCAGTTCTTC; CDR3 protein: CAWSPGLAGAYNEQFF
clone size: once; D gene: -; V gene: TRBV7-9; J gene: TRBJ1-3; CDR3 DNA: TGTGCCAGCAGCTTCTTCGGGACTGGGACTGGAAACACCATATATTTT; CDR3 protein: CASSFFGTGTGNTIYF
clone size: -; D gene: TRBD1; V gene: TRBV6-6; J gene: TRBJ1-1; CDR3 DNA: TGTGCCAGCAGTTACTCCGAAGGGGGCAAGGGAACTGAAGCTTTCTTT; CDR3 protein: CASSYSEGGKGTEAFF
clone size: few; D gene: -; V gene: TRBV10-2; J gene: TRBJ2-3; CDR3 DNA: TGCGCCAGCAGTGAGCGCGATATTGATACGCAGTATTTT; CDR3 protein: CASSERDIDTQYF
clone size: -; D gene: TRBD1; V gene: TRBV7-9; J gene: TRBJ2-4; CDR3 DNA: TGTGCCAGCAGCTTAGGGGAGGACAGGGTGAACATTCAGTACTTC; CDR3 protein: CASSLGEDRVNIQYF